This T cell receptor (beta chain) is from a study of blood T cell repertoires in COVID-19. The wider study: The origin of the acute and convalescent COVID-19 samples was the United States, Italy and Spain. The analysed material was cDNA or gDNA that came from T cells, B-cell-depleted T cells, or PBMCs.

In the authors' methods: Estimates of nucleated cell counts were drawn from the amplification of reference gene primers. Clones were sequenced by immunoSEQ multiplex PCR, and TCRdb holds only the in-frame ones, with some missing. D and trimming were read from the DNA, whereas the V and J calls and clone size are those reported in that table. This table has around 280,000 clones, roughly 87% appearing once. The germline CDR1 and CDR2 sequences are MNHEY and SMNVEV (reference sequence). This CDR3 spans 12 amino acids. V lost 11 bases and J 4 bases, leaving 12 bases between the germline ends. Sequencing was carried out using peripheral blood. This TCR derives from a woman in her fifties or sixties who had recovered from COVID-19. V gene TRBV27 combines with J gene TRBJ2-1, with D perhaps TRBD1 (7 bases). The CDR3 region has the DNA TGTGCCGTCGGGGGACAGTACAATGAGCAGTTCTTC. It specifies CAVGGQYNEQFF.